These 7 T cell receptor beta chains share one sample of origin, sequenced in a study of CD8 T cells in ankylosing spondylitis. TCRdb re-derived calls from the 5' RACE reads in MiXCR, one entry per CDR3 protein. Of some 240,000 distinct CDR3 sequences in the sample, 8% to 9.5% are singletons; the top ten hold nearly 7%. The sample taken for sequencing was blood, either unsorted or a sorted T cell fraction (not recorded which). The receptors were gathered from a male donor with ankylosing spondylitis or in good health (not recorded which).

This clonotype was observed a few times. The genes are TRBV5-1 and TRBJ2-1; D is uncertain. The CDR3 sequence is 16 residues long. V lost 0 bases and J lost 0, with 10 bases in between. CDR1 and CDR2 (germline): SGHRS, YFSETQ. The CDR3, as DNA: TGCGCCAGCAGCTTGGGGCCTCTAGGCTCCTACAATGAGCAGTTCTTC. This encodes CASSLGPLGSYNEQFF.

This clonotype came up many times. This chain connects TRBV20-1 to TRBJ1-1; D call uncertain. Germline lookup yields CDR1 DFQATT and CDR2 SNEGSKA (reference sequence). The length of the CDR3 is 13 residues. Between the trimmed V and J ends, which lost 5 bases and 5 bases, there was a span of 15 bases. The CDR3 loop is CSAWTRLVTEAFF. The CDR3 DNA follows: TGCAGTGCTTGGACCCGACTGGTTACTGAAGCTTTCTTT.

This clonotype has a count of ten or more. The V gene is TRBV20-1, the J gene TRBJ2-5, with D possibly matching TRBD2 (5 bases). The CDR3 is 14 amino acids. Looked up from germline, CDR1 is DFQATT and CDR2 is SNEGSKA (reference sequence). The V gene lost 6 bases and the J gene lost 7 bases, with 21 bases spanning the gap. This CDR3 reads CSALPPSHRGTQYF. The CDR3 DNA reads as TGCAGTGCCCTCCCGCCCAGCCATCGGGGGACCCAGTACTTC.

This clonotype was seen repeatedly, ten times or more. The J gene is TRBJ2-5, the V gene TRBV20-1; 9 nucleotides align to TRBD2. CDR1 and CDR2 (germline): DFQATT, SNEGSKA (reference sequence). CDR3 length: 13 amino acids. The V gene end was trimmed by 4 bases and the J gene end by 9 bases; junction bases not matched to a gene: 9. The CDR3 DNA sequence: TGCAGTGCTATTCTAGCGGGATCAGGGCCCCAGTACTTC. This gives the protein CSAILAGSGPQYF.

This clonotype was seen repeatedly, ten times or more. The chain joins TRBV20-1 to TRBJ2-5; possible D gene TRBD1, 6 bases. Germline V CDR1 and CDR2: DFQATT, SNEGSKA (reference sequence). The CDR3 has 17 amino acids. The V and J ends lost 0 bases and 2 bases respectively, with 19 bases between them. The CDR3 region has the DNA TGCAGTGCTAGAGAACCCCTAGGGACAATGAAACAAGAGACCCAGTACTTC. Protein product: CSAREPLGTMKQETQYF.

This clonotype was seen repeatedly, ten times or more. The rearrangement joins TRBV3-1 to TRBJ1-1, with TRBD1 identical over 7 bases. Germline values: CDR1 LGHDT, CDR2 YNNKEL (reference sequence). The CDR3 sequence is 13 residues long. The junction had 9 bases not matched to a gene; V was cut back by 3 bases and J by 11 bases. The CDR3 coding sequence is TGTGCCAGCAGCCAGGGTGGACAGGCGGTCGCTTTCTTT. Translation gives CASSQGGQAVAFF.

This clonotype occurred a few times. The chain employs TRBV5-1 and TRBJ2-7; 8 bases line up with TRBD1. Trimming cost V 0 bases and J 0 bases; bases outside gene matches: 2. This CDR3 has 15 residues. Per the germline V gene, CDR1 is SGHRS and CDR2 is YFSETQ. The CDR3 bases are TGCGCCAGCAGCTTGGACAGGGGGAACTCCTACGAGCAGTACTTC. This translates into CASSLDRGNSYEQYF.